Presented here are 2 T cell receptor beta chains from one specimen sequenced in a study of CD8 T cells in ankylosing spondylitis. TCRdb re-called the 5' RACE reads through MiXCR, storing one row per CDR3 protein. This sample has about 130,000 distinct CDR3 sequences, with roughly 9% found just once. The sample comprised blood, either unsorted or a sorted T cell fraction (not recorded which). These receptors all stem from a male donor with ankylosing spondylitis or in good health (not recorded which).

This chain connects TRBV21-1 to TRBJ2-1. TRBV21-1 represents a pseudogene. The CDR3 is made up of 14 amino acids. The CDR3 DNA sequence: TGTGCCAGCAGCAAAGTCGCCTATAACAATGAGCAGTTCTTC. Translation gives CASSKVAYNNEQFF.

This clonotype was detected ten times or more. The chain carries TRBV10-3 and TRBJ2-1; no reliable D call. The CDR3 is made up of 13 amino acids. Trimming removed 0 bases from V and 4 bases from J, with 4 bases in between. From germline, CDR1 is ENHRY and CDR2 SYGVKD. CDR3 DNA sequence: TGTGCCATCAGTGAGTCGGGGTACAATGAGCAGTTCTTC. Its translation is CAISESGYNEQFF.